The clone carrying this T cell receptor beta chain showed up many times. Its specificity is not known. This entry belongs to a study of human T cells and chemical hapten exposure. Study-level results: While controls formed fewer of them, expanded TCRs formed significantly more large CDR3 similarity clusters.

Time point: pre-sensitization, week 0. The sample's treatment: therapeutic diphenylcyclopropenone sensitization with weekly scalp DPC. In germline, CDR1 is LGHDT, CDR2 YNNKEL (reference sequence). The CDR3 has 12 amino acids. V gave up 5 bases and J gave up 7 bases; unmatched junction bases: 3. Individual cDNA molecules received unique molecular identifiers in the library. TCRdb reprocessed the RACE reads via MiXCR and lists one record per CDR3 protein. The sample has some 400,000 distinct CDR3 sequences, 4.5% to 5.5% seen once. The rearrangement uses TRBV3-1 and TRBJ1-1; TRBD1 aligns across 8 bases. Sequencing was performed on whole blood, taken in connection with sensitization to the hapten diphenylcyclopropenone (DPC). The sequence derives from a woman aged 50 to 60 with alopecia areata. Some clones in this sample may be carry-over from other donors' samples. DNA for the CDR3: TGTGCCAGCAGCGGGGACAGGAATGAAGCTTTCTTT. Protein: CASSGDRNEAFF. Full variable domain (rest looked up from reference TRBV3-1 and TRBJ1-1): DTAVSQTPKYLVTQMGNDKSIKCEQNLGHDTMYWYKQDSKKFLKIMFSYNNKELIINETVPNRFSPKSPDKAHLNLHINSLELGDSAVYFCASSGDRNEAFFGQGTRLTVV.